This TCR beta chain comes out of a study of patients and donors after allogeneic stem cell transplantation. The ends were cut back, 10 bases at V and 0 bases at J, with 12 bases in the middle. The CDR3 runs 13 residues. Germline CDR1 SNHLY, CDR2 FYNNEI. Each CDR3 protein is one row after TCRdb ran MiXCR on the RT-PCR reads. The sample has about 400,000 distinct CDR3 sequences, approximately 16% seen once. This clonotype was observed a few times. The source is a human donor who was either an allogeneic HSCT recipient or a stem cell or donor lymphocyte infusion donor (not recorded which). It is not recorded whose cells these are; they may come from a transplant donor. Sequencing was performed on blood, either unsorted or a sorted T cell fraction (not recorded which). The rearrangement uses TRBV2 and TRBJ1-1; no clear D. CDR3 DNA sequence: TGTGCCAAACCAGGTTCGCTGAACACTGAAGCTTTCTTT. This codes for CAKPGSLNTEAFF. The full variable domain, with the rest looked up from reference TRBV2 and TRBJ1-1, is EPEVTQTPSHQVTQMGQEVILRCVPISNHLYFYWYRQILGQKVEFLVSFYNNEISEKSEIFDDQFSVERPDGSNFTLKIRSTKLEDSAMYFCAKPGSLNTEAFFGQGTRLTVV.